Sequencing of this TCR beta chain was carried out in a study of PD-L1 blockade in urothelial cancer. General study findings and limits: Tumor-associated blood clones were expanded more by durable-benefit patients at 3 weeks.

Produced via immunoSEQ multiplex PCR; TCRdb's table is partial and in-frame only. The sample lists tens of thousands of clones; 83% were seen once. The germline V and J ends were trimmed by 2 bases and 5 bases, with 19 bases remaining between them. Germline V gene data show CDR1 as MNHEY and CDR2 as SVGAGI. CDR3 length equals 16 residues. In the case of this clone: The antigen is undetermined.

This chain connects TRBV6-5 to TRBJ2-7; D is perhaps TRBD2 (5 bases). The receptor's source is a man in his sixties with urothelial cancer. Specimen: PBMCs, collected around atezolizumab (anti-PD-L1) treatment. CDR3 coding DNA: TGTGCCAGCAGTTACAGCCCAGGCCAGCCGAGGGACGAGCAGTACTTC. It is translated as CASSYSPGQPRDEQYF.